These 30 T cell receptor beta chains came from one sample sequenced in a study of beta chain features in type 1 diabetes. Investigators reverse transcribed all isolated RNA, so they sequenced expressed TCRB transcripts. Here immunoSEQ multiplex PCR was the method, and the copy in TCRdb shows in-frame clones only, minus some. Of roughly 170,000 clones listed, about 13% are singletons. The sample was central memory CD4+ T cells from blood. These receptors were collected from a woman under 30 in good health.

This clone was observed a few times. The CDR3 DNA is TGTGCCAGTAGTATAAGGAGCTCTGGGGCCAACGTCCTGACTTTC. As protein: CASSIRSSGANVLTF. This chain uses TRBV19 with TRBJ2-6; D not resolved. The CDR3 is 15 residues long. The germline V gene has CDR1 LNHDA and CDR2 SQIVND (reference sequence). V dropped 2 bases and J dropped 0 bases, with 5 bases sitting between them.

This clone was detected only a few times. This chain joins TRBV27 and TRBJ2-3, with D unclear. CDR3 size: 14 residues. In germline, CDR1 is MNHEY, CDR2 SMNVEV (reference sequence). The V end lost 4 bases, the J end lost 1 base, and 9 bases lay between the germline ends. The CDR3 here is CASSYGKGTDTQYF. CDR3 DNA: TGTGCCAGCAGTTACGGTAAAGGCACAGATACGCAGTATTTT.

This clone was seen more than once but under ten times. The V call is TRBV6-5, the J call TRBJ2-7; the match to TRBD2 covers 8 bases. CDR3 length: 13 residues. Germline CDR1 MNHEY, CDR2 SVGAGI. J lost 5 bases, V lost 6 bases, and 6 bases had no gene match. For the CDR3, the DNA is TGTGCCAGCAGCAGACCGGGACTAGACGAGCAGTACTTC. As protein: CASSRPGLDEQYF.

Only a few counts were recorded for this clone. V gene TRBV29-1 combines with J gene TRBJ1-1; 9 bases line up with TRBD1. V lost 6 bases and J lost 5; bases outside the gene matches: 13. The CDR3 consists of 15 residues. Germline CDR1 reads SQVTM; CDR2 reads ANQGSEA. CDR3 sequence: CSVDRRDRAGTEAFF. CDR3 coding DNA: TGCAGCGTAGACCGAAGGGACAGGGCTGGGACTGAAGCTTTCTTT.

There are many counts of this clone. The rearrangement links TRBV13 to TRBJ2-7; 11 positions match TRBD1. The CDR3 is made up of 14 amino acids. V was pared by 5 bases and J by 6 bases, with 6 bases of the junction left unmatched. Germline lookup yields CDR1 PRHDT and CDR2 FYEKMQ (reference sequence). The CDR3 DNA reads as TGTGCCAGCAGCCCAGGAGGGACAGGGGGCGAGCAGTACTTC. Protein: CASSPGGTGGEQYF.

A remark on this clone: The same CDR3 also results from other DNA sequences found in this sample. The chain links TRBV7-2 to TRBJ2-3, with 8 bases fitting TRBD2. Trimming took 0 bases from V and 0 from J; bases not matched to a gene: 2. This CDR3 has 16 residues. Germline-derived CDR1 and CDR2 are SGHTA and FQGNSA. In nucleotides, the CDR3 is TGTGCCAGCAGCTTAGCGCTAGCGGGTAGCACAGATACGCAGTATTTT. Translation gives CASSLALAGSTDTQYF.

This clone has only a few counts. The chain carries TRBV18 and TRBJ2-1; the D is unclear. Between the trimmed V and J ends, which lost 3 bases and 5 bases, there was a span of 17 bases. CDR3 length equals 16 residues. Germline lookup yields CDR1 KGHSH and CDR2 LQKENI. The CDR3 region has the DNA TGTGCCAGCTCACCCCCCCAACAGACCCATGACAATGAGCAGTTCTTC. Amino acids: CASSPPQQTHDNEQFF.

This clone was found a few times. The gene calls are TRBV2 and TRBJ2-7, with a possible D match to TRBD1 (6 bases). Trimming cost V 6 bases and J 5 bases, with 23 bases left between them. Germline V gene data show CDR1 as SNHLY and CDR2 as FYNNEI. The CDR3 runs to 16 residues. CDR3 in DNA: TGTGCCAGCAGCAGATCCGGGACAAGTGGTTTTGACGAGCAGTACTTC. It codes for CASSRSGTSGFDEQYF. The entire variable domain, with the rest obtained from reference TRBV2 and TRBJ2-7, is as follows: EPEVTQTPSHQVTQMGQEVILRCVPISNHLYFYWYRQILGQKVEFLVSFYNNEISEKSEIFDDQFSVERPDGSNFTLKIRSTKLEDSAMYFCASSRSGTSGFDEQYFGPGTRLTVT.

CDR3 sequence reads: CASSPGLAGGPSETQYF. The CDR3 DNA sequence: TGTGCCAGCAGTCCGGGACTAGCGGGAGGGCCTTCGGAGACCCAGTACTTC. This chain uses TRBV7-2 with TRBJ2-5; 16 positions agree with TRBD2. V shed 6 bases and J 5 bases; nucleotides not matched to a gene: 9. Germline values: CDR1 SGHTA, CDR2 FQGNSA. This CDR3 region has 17 residues.

The chain has TRBV14 and TRBJ2-5, with 16 bases matching TRBD2. The length of the CDR3 is 18 residues. J was trimmed by 2 bases and V by 2 bases; bases with no gene match: 5. The V gene's germline CDR1 is SGHDN and CDR2 FVKESK. CDR3 in amino acids: CASSQTGTSGRVQETQYF. CDR3 bases: TGTGCCAGCAGCCAAACCGGGACTAGCGGGAGGGTTCAAGAGACCCAGTACTTC.

The chain joins TRBV30 to TRBJ2-5, with D maybe TRBD2 (6 bases). The germline gives CDR1 GTSNPN, CDR2 SVGIG (reference sequence). The CDR3 has 14 amino acids. Trimming left V 1 base short and J 4 bases short, with 13 bases between. The CDR3 bases are TGTGCCTGGAGTGAAGGGGCGCGGGGAGAGACCCAGTACTTC. Protein: CAWSEGARGETQYF.

This clone turned up a few times. The V call is TRBV29-1, the J call TRBJ2-2; 7 bases line up with TRBD2. The J segment lost 0 bases and the V segment lost 1 base, leaving 14 bases of the junction unmatched. Germline V gene sequence: CDR1 SQVTM, CDR2 ANQGSEA. This CDR3 has 19 amino acids. In DNA form, the CDR3 reads TGCAGCGTTGAAGGTTTATCGGCGGGAGAAAACGCGAACACCGGGGAGCTGTTTTTT. Amino acid sequence: CSVEGLSAGENANTGELFF.

This clone has more than one count but fewer than ten. This chain uses TRBV11-2 with TRBJ1-1; D ambiguous. The CDR3 spans 13 residues. V shed 2 bases and J shed 0 bases, with 4 bases lying between them. The germline gives CDR1 SGHAT, CDR2 FQNNGV. For the CDR3, the DNA is TGTGCCAGCAGCTTATCGTTGAACACTGAAGCTTTCTTT. Protein product: CASSLSLNTEAFF.

This clone was detected only a few times. V usage is TRBV28 and J usage is TRBJ1-1; 8 nucleotides line up with TRBD1. Germline V CDR1 and CDR2: MDHEN, SYDVKM. The CDR3 totals 16 residues. J lost 6 bases, V lost 7 bases, and 16 bases had no gene match. The CDR3 region is CASTSVADRDLAEAFF. As DNA, the CDR3 is TGTGCCAGCACCTCGGTCGCGGACAGGGATCTTGCTGAAGCTTTCTTT. Drawing the rest from reference TRBV28 and TRBJ1-1, the complete variable domain is DVKVTQSSRYLVKRTGEKVFLECVQDMDHENMFWYRQDPGLGLRLIYFSYDVKMKEKGDIPEGYSVSREKKERFSLILESASTNQTSMYLCASTSVADRDLAEAFFGQGTRLTVV.

The chain uses TRBV7-9 and TRBJ2-7, with D possibly matching TRBD2 (7 bases). The CDR3 has 16 amino acids. From germline, CDR1 is SEHNR and CDR2 FQNEAQ (reference sequence). Deletions cut 7 bases from V and 0 bases from J, with 19 bases between. CDR3 loop: CASTYWRGPTSYEQYF. DNA for the CDR3: TGTGCCAGCACCTACTGGCGGGGGCCAACCTCCTACGAGCAGTACTTC.

J is TRBJ2-3 and V is TRBV6-5, with 14 bases matching TRBD2. V gave up 4 bases and J gave up 5 bases; unmatched junction bases: 2. This CDR3 has 15 amino acids. Germline V gives CDR1 MNHEY, CDR2 SVGAGI. In nucleotides, the CDR3 is TGTGCCAGCAGTTTAGGACTAGCGGGAGGAGATACGCAGTATTTT. This encodes CASSLGLAGGDTQYF.

This clone was detected only a few times. The rearrangement links TRBV10-3 to TRBJ2-7, with TRBD2 as a possible D gene (6 bases). Trimming left V 0 bases short and J 2 bases short, with 11 bases between. Germline V gene sequence: CDR1 ENHRY, CDR2 SYGVKD. This CDR3 spans 15 amino acids. The chain's CDR3 is CAISESLSGTYEQYF. CDR3 nucleotide sequence: TGTGCCATCAGTGAGTCGCTTAGCGGTACCTACGAGCAGTACTTC.

This chain links TRBV15 with TRBJ2-4, with a weak D call TRBD1 (5 bases). Germline CDR1 reads LNHNV; CDR2 reads YYDKDF (reference sequence). Trimming shortened V by 0 bases and J by 3 bases, and 15 bases separated the two germline ends. The CDR3 spans 17 residues. The CDR3 bases are TGTGCCACCAGCAGAGAAGGGTTCCAGGGAATCAAAAACATTCAGTACTTC. Translating it yields CATSREGFQGIKNIQYF.

The chain is built from TRBV13 and TRBJ1-2, with a tentative D call TRBD1 (6 bases). This CDR3 region has 13 residues. The germline V gene has CDR1 PRHDT and CDR2 FYEKMQ (reference sequence). The V and J ends lost 5 bases and 7 bases respectively, with 14 bases between them. The CDR3 coding sequence is TGTGCCAGCAGCCAAAGGGGGGGCGGTGGCTACACCTTC. Its translation: CASSQRGGGGYTF.

This clone was detected a few times. V usage is TRBV30 and J usage is TRBJ2-5, with TRBD1 matching over 7 bases. Trimming at V came to 8 bases and at J to 7 bases, leaving 7 bases not matched to a gene. Germline-derived CDR1 and CDR2 are GTSNPN and SVGIG (reference sequence). The CDR3 runs to 11 residues. The CDR3 DNA reads as TGTGCCGGGCGGACAGGACCGACCCAGTACTTC. This translates into CAGRTGPTQYF.

This rearrangement joins TRBV30 to TRBJ1-2; 7 positions match TRBD1. CDR3 length: 13 amino acids. Trimming took 5 bases from V and 8 from J; bases not matched to a gene: 11. Per germline, CDR1 GTSNPN and CDR2 SVGIG (reference sequence). CDR3 sequence: CAWGRDSERGYTF. The CDR3 nucleotides read TGTGCCTGGGGCCGGGACAGTGAACGCGGCTACACCTTC.

The chain couples TRBV21-1 to TRBJ2-7; the D call TRBD1 from the table was never checked on the DNA. TRBV21-1 is recorded as a pseudogene. This CDR3 comprises 16 residues. CDR3 DNA sequence: TGTGCCAGCAGCAAGGAGTGCGCAGGGGGATTCTACGAGCAGTACTTC. It translates to CASSKECAGGFYEQYF.

The chain links TRBV5-4 to TRBJ1-4; D may be TRBD1 (6 bases). Germline V gives CDR1 SGHNT, CDR2 YYREEE (reference sequence). V dropped 4 bases and J dropped 3 bases, with 13 bases sitting between them. The CDR3 extends over 15 amino acids. CDR3 DNA sequence: TGTGCCAGCAGCGCCTCAGGGGTTTCTAATGAAAAACTGTTTTTT. Amino acids: CASSASGVSNEKLFF.

CDR3 region: CSVGGLAYNEQFF. The DNA of the CDR3 is TGCAGCGTTGGTGGACTCGCCTACAATGAGCAGTTCTTC. The chain links TRBV29-1 to TRBJ2-1; tentative D call: TRBD2 (5 bases). With 4 bases removed from V and 2 bases from J, the gap between germline ends came to 9 bases. The CDR3 has 13 amino acids. The germline V gene has CDR1 SQVTM and CDR2 ANQGSEA.

A few counts support this clone. V and J are TRBV4-3 and TRBJ1-5, with a tentative D call TRBD1 (5 bases). V gave up 1 base and J gave up 2 bases, with 15 bases separating them. The CDR3 runs to 17 residues. Germline values: CDR1 LGHNA, CDR2 YSLEER. The CDR3 bases are TGCGCCAGCAGCCAAGGTATCAGGGTAGGAGGCAATCAGCCCCAGCATTTT. This codes for CASSQGIRVGGNQPQHF.

This clone was counted a few times. The DNA of the CDR3 is TGCAGCGTTTGGAGTTACTCTGGGGCCAACGTCCTGACTTTC. Protein sequence: CSVWSYSGANVLTF. V gene TRBV29-1 combines with J gene TRBJ2-6, with unresolved D. Per the germline V gene, CDR1 is SQVTM and CDR2 is ANQGSEA. The CDR3 is 14 amino acids. V shed 5 bases and J shed 0 bases, with 8 bases lying between them.

This clone was recorded a few times. The chain uses TRBV7-2 and TRBJ2-3, with a possible D match to TRBD2 (6 bases). This CDR3 contains 14 residues. Trimming removed 7 bases from V and 0 bases from J, with 11 bases in between. The germline V gene encodes CDR1 SGHTA and CDR2 FQGNSA. CDR3 nucleotides: TGTGCCAGCACCCCCGGGACTAGCACAGATACGCAGTATTTT. Its translation is CASTPGTSTDTQYF.

This clone was seen a few times. The rearrangement links TRBV28 to TRBJ2-7; D remains ambiguous. The V gene lost 6 bases and the J gene lost 7 bases, with 10 bases spanning the gap. Germline values: CDR1 MDHEN, CDR2 SYDVKM. The CDR3 runs to 11 residues. CDR3 sequence: CASSRLAEQYF. The CDR3 DNA reads as TGTGCCAGCAGCCGACTCGCTGAGCAGTACTTC.

The chain has TRBV11-2 and TRBJ2-7, with D hard to call. The ends were cut back, 1 base at V and 6 bases at J, with 4 bases in the middle. This CDR3 region has 11 residues. Per germline, CDR1 SGHAT and CDR2 FQNNGV. The CDR3 is CASSLAFEQYF. DNA of the CDR3: TGTGCCAGCAGCTTAGCTTTCGAGCAGTACTTC.

As regards this clone: In the same sample, other DNA sequences code for this CDR3. The V and J genes are TRBV30 and TRBJ2-7, with unresolved D. The CDR3 loop spans 11 amino acids. The ends were cut back, 2 bases at V and 0 bases at J, with 2 bases in the middle. Germline V gene lookup returns CDR1 GTSNPN and CDR2 SVGIG (reference sequence). The CDR3 DNA reads as TGTGCCTGGAGTCTCTCCTACGAGCAGTACTTC. Translated, it gives CAWSLSYEQYF.